This T cell receptor (beta chain) emerged from a study of blood T cell repertoires in COVID-19. The assay was immunoSEQ multiplex PCR, and TCRdb's table has in-frame clones only and misses some. The sample contains about 490,000 clones, over 75% of which appear only once. The specimen sequenced was peripheral blood. The source of this sequence is a human donor in a cohort sampled during active COVID-19.

CDR3 sequence reads: CASSGSGWGQPQHF. CDR3 sequence (DNA): TGTGCCAGCAGCGGGTCAGGGTGGGGACAGCCCCAGCATTTT. The rearrangement uses TRBV9 and TRBJ1-5; D is possibly TRBD1 (5 bases). The CDR3 covers 14 residues. V lost 3 bases and J lost 7, with 14 bases in between. CDR1 and CDR2 (germline): SGDLS, YYNGEE.